This passage covers 26 T cell receptor beta chains from one sample sequenced in a study of beta chain features in type 1 diabetes. Study outcomes and limitations: When Type 1 diabetes patients were examined, their TCRB CDR3s proved moderately but significantly shorter in all four CD4+ subsets.

These receptors are not linked to any known antigen. All of the isolated RNA was reverse transcribed, so expressed TCRB transcripts were sequenced. The repertoire was sequenced with immunoSEQ multiplex PCR; TCRdb's copy has only in-frame clones and lacks some. This sample yields fewer than 450,000 clones, of which roughly 14% are seen a single time; over 0.014% belongs to the top ten. Sequenced material: naive CD4+ T cells from blood. The receptors derive from a woman younger than 30 with type 1 diabetes.

In its sample, this clone was seen a few times. V is TRBV30 and J is TRBJ2-3; no reliable D call. Germline V gene data show CDR1 as GTSNPN and CDR2 as SVGIG (reference sequence). The CDR3 runs to 15 residues. Deletions cut 0 bases from V and 0 bases from J, with 10 bases between. Written as DNA, the CDR3 is TGTGCCTGGAGTGTATCCAGTCCGAGCACAGATACGCAGTATTTT. It is translated as CAWSVSSPSTDTQYF. Supplemented by reference TRBV30 and TRBJ2-3, the full variable domain reads SQTIHQWPATLVQPVGSPLSLECTVEGTSNPNLYWYRQAAGRGLQLLFYSVGIGQISSEVPQNLSASRPQDRQFILSSKKLLLSDSGFYLCAWSVSSPSTDTQYFGPGTRLTVL.

This chain connects TRBV6-5 to TRBJ1-2, with 8 bases that match TRBD1. The J segment lost 8 bases and the V segment lost 7 bases, leaving 6 bases of the junction unmatched. Germline V lookup: CDR1 MNHEY, CDR2 SVGAGI. There are 12 residues in the CDR3. The CDR3 is CASTNPGGGYTF. In nucleotides, the CDR3 is TGTGCCAGCACCAACCCAGGGGGCGGCTACACCTTC.

The CDR3 DNA follows: TGCGCCAGCAGGACACAGATGAACACTGAAGCTTTCTTT. Protein product: CASRTQMNTEAFF. The genes are TRBV10-2 and TRBJ1-1; D uncertain. The CDR3 is 13 amino acids. The ends were cut back, 6 bases at V and 0 bases at J, with 8 bases in the middle. Germline assignment: CDR1 WSHSY and CDR2 SAAADI.

This clone was seen a few times. V usage is TRBV30 and J usage is TRBJ2-1; 7 nucleotides align to TRBD2. The CDR3 length is 11 residues. Losses at the gene ends were 1 base for V and 12 bases for J; bases not matched to a gene: 3. Germline CDR1 is GTSNPN and CDR2 is SVGIG (reference sequence). The CDR3 sequence: CAWSGGGRQFF. The DNA of the CDR3 is TGTGCCTGGAGTGGCGGCGGGAGGCAGTTCTTC.

This sequence joins TRBV18 and TRBJ2-2; 7 bases agree with TRBD2. The J segment lost 8 bases and the V segment lost 0 bases, leaving 6 bases of the junction unmatched. The CDR3 covers 15 residues. Germline V gene data show CDR1 as KGHSH and CDR2 as LQKENI. The CDR3 DNA reads as TGTGCCAGCTCACCACCGGGCGGGAGTGCTGGGGAGCTGTTTTTT. Amino acid sequence: CASSPPGGSAGELFF.

This clone was detected a few times. The chain carries TRBV2 and TRBJ2-1; 12 bases match TRBD2. The CDR3 totals 14 residues. Germline CDR1 reads SNHLY; CDR2 reads FYNNEI. Germline trimming cut 4 bases from V and 6 bases from J; bases unmatched to any gene: 1. CDR3 region: CASSGLAGVNEQFF. CDR3 DNA sequence: TGTGCCAGCAGTGGACTAGCGGGGGTCAATGAGCAGTTCTTC. The full variable domain, in which reference TRBV2 and TRBJ2-1 provide the parts outside the CDR3, is EPEVTQTPSHQVTQMGQEVILRCVPISNHLYFYWYRQILGQKVEFLVSFYNNEISEKSEIFDDQFSVERPDGSNFTLKIRSTKLEDSAMYFCASSGLAGVNEQFFGPGTRLTVL.

This rearrangement joins TRBV11-2 to TRBJ2-2, with D possibly TRBD1 on 5 matching bases. The germline V and J ends were trimmed by 2 bases and 6 bases, with 10 bases remaining between them. The V gene's germline CDR1 is SGHAT and CDR2 FQNNGV. This CDR3 contains 14 residues. CDR3 in amino acids: CASSLSQGSGELFF. The DNA for the CDR3 is TGTGCCAGCAGCTTATCCCAGGGCTCCGGGGAGCTGTTTTTT. Drawing the rest from reference TRBV11-2 and TRBJ2-2, the complete variable domain is EAGVAQSPRYKIIEKRQSVAFWCNPISGHATLYWYQQILGQGPKLLIQFQNNGVVDDSQLPKDRFSAERLKGVDSTLKIQPAKLEDSAVYLCASSLSQGSGELFFGEGSRLTVL.

The V and J genes are TRBV15 and TRBJ2-1, with 11 positions matching TRBD2. This CDR3 is built from 16 residues. J lost 7 bases, V lost 4 bases, and 9 bases had no gene match. The germline gives CDR1 LNHNV, CDR2 YYDKDF (reference sequence). Here the CDR3 DNA reads TGTGCCACCAGCACCTATAGCGGGAGGGCTTGGAATGAGCAGTTCTTC. Protein sequence: CATSTYSGRAWNEQFF.

The chain couples TRBV7-9 to TRBJ2-2; 7 bases map to TRBD1. The ends lost 3 bases at V and 4 bases at J; junction bases unmatched: 5. CDR3 size: 15 residues. CDR1 and CDR2 from the germline V gene are SEHNR and FQNEAQ (reference sequence). This CDR3 is CASSLATGITGELFF. The CDR3 DNA reads TGTGCCAGCAGCTTGGCGACAGGGATCACCGGGGAGCTGTTTTTT. Full variable domain (remainder filled in from reference TRBV7-9 and TRBJ2-2): DTGVSQNPRHKITKRGQNVTFRCDPISEHNRLYWYRQTLGQGPEFLTYFQNEAQLEKSRLLSDRFSAERPKGSFSTLEIQRTEQGDSAMYLCASSLATGITGELFFGEGSRLTVL.

This clone has more than one count but fewer than ten. The gene calls are TRBV9 and TRBJ2-1; the D gene is possibly TRBD2 (6 bases). V lost 6 bases and J 7 bases, leaving 17 bases between the germline ends. The CDR3 is 14 residues long. Germline-derived CDR1 and CDR2 are SGDLS and YYNGEE. The CDR3 DNA reads TGTGCCAGCATGGGGCGGGGTGGTCAGAATGAGCAGTTCTTC. This codes for CASMGRGGQNEQFF.

V is TRBV19 and J is TRBJ2-7, with TRBD1 matching 11 bases. This CDR3 has 14 residues. Germline V gene data show CDR1 as LNHDA and CDR2 as SQIVND (reference sequence). Trimming took 6 bases from V and 2 from J; bases not matched to a gene: 3. CDR3 loop: CASRGTGGAYEQYF. The CDR3 DNA reads TGTGCCAGTAGAGGGACAGGGGGGGCCTACGAGCAGTACTTC.

This clone was seen a handful of times. The gene calls are TRBV29-1 and TRBJ2-4; tentative D call: TRBD2 (7 bases). Deletions cut 3 bases from V and 6 bases from J, with 12 bases between. Germline V gives CDR1 SQVTM, CDR2 ANQGSEA. CDR3 length: 13 amino acids. CDR3 sequence (DNA): TGCAGCGTTGACCAGGGGAGGGGAAACATTCAGTACTTC. Amino acid sequence: CSVDQGRGNIQYF.

V usage is TRBV7-3 and J usage is TRBJ2-3; tentative D call: TRBD1 (6 bases). The V end was cut by 5 bases, the J end by 6 bases, with 12 bases between. The germline V gene encodes CDR1 SGHTA and CDR2 FQGTGA. The CDR3 length is 13 residues. Written as DNA, the CDR3 is TGTGCCAGCAGCCAGGGGTTCTGGGATACGCAGTATTTT. Its protein product is CASSQGFWDTQYF.

This clone was observed a few times. The chain has TRBV7-2 and TRBJ2-1; 11 nucleotides match TRBD2. Germline CDR1 SGHTA, CDR2 FQGNSA. CDR3 length equals 15 residues. J gave up 10 bases and V 1 base, and 6 bases lay outside the gene matches. The CDR3 spells CASSLGLAGLGEQFF. CDR3 nucleotide sequence: TGTGCCAGCAGCTTAGGACTAGCGGGACTGGGGGAGCAGTTCTTC.

V gene TRBV5-4 combines with J gene TRBJ2-1; possible D gene TRBD2, 6 bases. This CDR3 region has 16 residues. V dropped 4 bases and J dropped 11 bases, with 25 bases sitting between them. Germline V lookup: CDR1 SGHNT, CDR2 YYREEE (reference sequence). The CDR3 nucleotides read TGTGCCAGCAGCCCCCCTGCCAGCGGGCCCCGGATCAAGCAGTTCTTC. It encodes CASSPPASGPRIKQFF.

This clone was observed a few times. The chain is built from TRBV15 and TRBJ2-1; TRBD2 might be the D (5 bases). The CDR3 covers 13 residues. Trimming left V 3 bases short and J 4 bases short, with 7 bases between. The germline V gene has CDR1 LNHNV and CDR2 YYDKDF (reference sequence). The CDR3 DNA follows: TGTGCCACCAGCAGCGAGCGGTACAATGAGCAGTTCTTC. It translates to CATSSERYNEQFF. Looking up the rest from reference TRBV15 and TRBJ2-1 gives the full variable domain: DAMVIQNPRYQVTQFGKPVTLSCSQTLNHNVMYWYQQKSSQAPKLLFHYYDKDFNNEADTPDNFQSRRPNTSFCFLDIRSPGLGDTAMYLCATSSERYNEQFFGPGTRLTVL.

This chain links TRBV6-6 with TRBJ2-5, with TRBD2 identical over 8 bases. The CDR3 sequence is 13 residues long. V lost 6 bases to trimming and J lost 4 bases; unmatched junction nucleotides: 4. Germline-derived CDR1 and CDR2 are MNHNY and SVGAGI (reference sequence). The CDR3 sequence: CASRQRESETQYF. CDR3 coding DNA: TGTGCCAGCAGGCAGCGGGAGTCAGAGACCCAGTACTTC.

The V and J genes are TRBV7-2 and TRBJ1-4, with a tentative D call TRBD1 (5 bases). Germline V gene data show CDR1 as SGHTA and CDR2 as FQGNSA. The ends were cut back, 5 bases at V and 3 bases at J, with 13 bases in the middle. CDR3 size: 15 residues. Here the CDR3 reads CASSPRGQANEKLFF. The CDR3 DNA reads TGTGCCAGCAGCCCTAGAGGACAAGCTAATGAAAAACTGTTTTTT.

This clone was recorded a few times. The chain combines TRBV5-1 with TRBJ2-1, with 9 bases lining up with TRBD2. From germline, CDR1 is SGHRS and CDR2 YFSETQ. Trimming took 3 bases from V and 6 from J; bases not matched to a gene: 7. CDR3 size: 15 residues. The CDR3 DNA reads as TGCGCCAGCAGCTGGGGACCTAGCGGGGTCAATGAGCAGTTCTTC. It specifies CASSWGPSGVNEQFF.

CDR3 residues: CSVGLGGRGTDTQYF. DNA of the CDR3: TGCAGCGTTGGGTTGGGGGGTCGGGGCACAGATACGCAGTATTTT. V is TRBV29-1 and J is TRBJ2-3, with D perhaps matching TRBD2 (6 bases). The V end lost 4 bases, the J end lost 1 base, and 15 bases lay between the germline ends. This CDR3 is built from 15 residues. The germline V gene has CDR1 SQVTM and CDR2 ANQGSEA.

V gene TRBV20-1 combines with J gene TRBJ1-3; D unclear. This CDR3 region has 11 residues. CDR1 and CDR2 (germline): DFQATT, SNEGSKA (reference sequence). The CDR3, as DNA: TGCGGCTCGAGGGAGGGAAACACCATATATTTT. It codes for CGSREGNTIYF.

The chain joins TRBV7-9 to TRBJ2-1, with 10 nucleotides matching TRBD2. The J segment lost 0 bases and the V segment lost 1 base, leaving 6 bases of the junction unmatched. The CDR3 is 18 residues long. Germline V gene data show CDR1 as SEHNR and CDR2 as FQNEAQ (reference sequence). CDR3 bases: TGTGCCAGCAGCTTAGGACTGGGGACTAGCGTCTCCTACAATGAGCAGTTCTTC. This translates into CASSLGLGTSVSYNEQFF.

This clone was detected a few times. The gene calls are TRBV7-9 and TRBJ1-4, with D possibly TRBD1 on 6 matching bases. This CDR3 contains 15 residues. Trimming took 8 bases from V and 5 from J, leaving 18 bases between them. CDR1 is SEHNR, CDR2 FQNEAQ, per germline (reference sequence). The CDR3, as DNA: TGTGCCAGCTTACCTCTAGGGACAAAGAATGAAAAACTGTTTTTT. Encoded protein: CASLPLGTKNEKLFF.

The chain joins TRBV5-6 to TRBJ1-3, with 7 bases fitting TRBD1. CDR1 SGHDT and CDR2 YYEEEE come from the germline V gene. This CDR3 comprises 15 residues. Trimming at V came to 4 bases and at J to 8 bases, leaving 12 bases not matched to a gene. The CDR3 nucleotides read TGTGCCAGCAGCCTTCGACAGGGCAGAAGGGACACCATATATTTT. Translating it yields CASSLRQGRRDTIYF.

V is TRBV5-1 and J is TRBJ2-3; 8 nucleotides agree with TRBD2. Germline CDR1 reads SGHRS; CDR2 reads YFSETQ. This CDR3 spans 16 amino acids. Trimming cost V 3 bases and J 4 bases; bases outside gene matches: 10. CDR3 sequence: CASSSRAGDGADTQYF. The CDR3 coding sequence is TGCGCCAGCAGCTCCCGAGCGGGAGACGGTGCAGATACGCAGTATTTT.

This clone showed up just a few times. The genes are TRBV19 and TRBJ1-2; D might be TRBD1 (6 bases). The length of the CDR3 is 15 residues. Trimming took 4 bases from V and 3 from J, leaving 15 bases between them. CDR1 and CDR2 from the germline V gene are LNHDA and SQIVND (reference sequence). The CDR3 reads CASSRGWRTDYGYTF. In DNA, the CDR3 is TGTGCCAGTAGTAGAGGGTGGAGGACAGACTATGGCTACACCTTC.